Each of the 25 T cell receptor beta chains below was sequenced from the same sample in a study of T cell changes during pregnancy in multiple sclerosis. Data came from immunoSEQ multiplex PCR; TCRdb stores just in-frame clones and leaves some out. The profile shows about 34,000 clones, roughly nine tenths of them singletons. This material consisted of CD8+ T cells from peripheral blood mononuclear cells, taken in the second trimester of pregnancy. The source of these receptors is a female donor with multiple sclerosis, enrolled in a pregnancy study.

V is TRBV10-2 and J is TRBJ2-3; 14 bases align to TRBD2. The ends lost 4 bases at V and 2 bases at J; junction bases unmatched: 8. The CDR3 sequence is 18 residues long. Per the germline V gene, CDR1 is WSHSY and CDR2 is SAAADI. CDR3 bases: TGCGCCAGCAGTGGTCCCGGGACTAGCGGGGGTATCACAGATACGCAGTATTTT. It codes for CASSGPGTSGGITDTQYF.

The chain is built from TRBV30 and TRBJ1-2, with D hard to call. Looked up from germline, CDR1 is GTSNPN and CDR2 is SVGIG (reference sequence). V lost 1 base to trimming and J lost 0 bases, with 18 bases between them. This CDR3 region has 17 residues. For the CDR3, the DNA is TGTGCCTGGAGTGGAAGGAATATACTACCAGCTAACTATGGCTACACCTTC. Protein product: CAWSGRNILPANYGYTF.

This chain links TRBV27 with TRBJ1-5; D is unresolved. The CDR3 spans 15 residues. The V end lost 3 bases, the J end lost 2 bases, and 11 bases lay between the germline ends. Germline V gives CDR1 MNHEY, CDR2 SMNVEV (reference sequence). The CDR3 region is CASSLSGIGNQPQHF. The CDR3 nucleotides read TGTGCCAGCAGTTTGTCGGGGATCGGCAATCAGCCCCAGCATTTT.

The rearrangement uses TRBV7-2 and TRBJ1-3, with a tentative D call TRBD1 (6 bases). Germline-derived CDR1 and CDR2 are SGHTA and FQGNSA. This CDR3 has 17 amino acids. V lost 3 bases, J lost 4 bases, and 19 bases lay in between. CDR3 protein: CASSFFDGGAWGNTIYF. The CDR3 bases are TGTGCCAGCAGCTTTTTTGACGGGGGGGCCTGGGGAAACACCATATATTTT.

Concerning this clone itself: Germline and junction disagree at one end, which may indicate a read error. The V and J genes are TRBV25-1 and TRBJ2-5; weak D call: TRBD1 (6 bases). The last part of the DNA fits TRBJ2-7 better; the J call may be wrong. Germline V gives CDR1 MGHDK, CDR2 SYGVNS. The CDR3 contains 15 residues. CDR3 nucleotide sequence: TGTGCCAGCAGTGATCCATCAGGGGAGTCCTCCGAGCAGTACTTC. It yields the protein CASSDPSGESSEQYF.

The CDR3 nucleotides read TGCGCCAGCAGCTTGGGGACAGACTCCTACGAGCAGTACTTC. Translation: CASSLGTDSYEQYF. V usage is TRBV5-1 and J usage is TRBJ2-7; possibly TRBD1 for D (6 bases). V shed 0 bases and J shed 0 bases, with 7 bases lying between them. Germline V gives CDR1 SGHRS, CDR2 YFSETQ. CDR3 size: 14 residues.

The chain links TRBV6-1 to TRBJ2-7; the match to TRBD2 covers 10 bases. The germline V gene has CDR1 MNHNS and CDR2 SASEGT. After removal of 4 bases from V and 4 bases from J, the junction contained 16 bases not matched to a gene. This CDR3 has 18 amino acids. Written as DNA, the CDR3 is TGTGCCAGCAGTGGTTGGTCTAGCGGGAGTCTCCCAAATTACGAGCAGTACTTC. It is translated as CASSGWSSGSLPNYEQYF.

The V gene is TRBV10-2, the J gene TRBJ2-7; TRBD2 might be the D (5 bases). The CDR3 is 14 amino acids. The V gene's germline CDR1 is WSHSY and CDR2 SAAADI. V gave up 0 bases and J gave up 5 bases, with 11 bases separating them. The CDR3 nucleotides read TGCGCCAGCAGTGAGTCGCCGGGAAGCAACGAGCAGTACTTC. Protein product: CASSESPGSNEQYF.

CDR3 region: CASSLGTGTYEQYF. CDR3 DNA: TGTGCCAGCAGCTTAGGGACAGGGACCTACGAGCAGTACTTC. The chain couples TRBV7-8 to TRBJ2-7; TRBD1 agrees at 8 bases. Germline V lookup: CDR1 SGHVS, CDR2 FQNEAQ. The trim removed 1 base at V and 2 bases at J, leaving 1 base unmatched. CDR3 length: 14 residues.

V gene TRBV4-1 combines with J gene TRBJ2-7, with a possible D match to TRBD2 (5 bases). Between the trimmed V and J ends, which lost 0 bases and 1 base, there was a span of 7 bases. CDR3 size: 14 residues. The V gene's germline CDR1 is MGHRA and CDR2 YSYEKL. The CDR3 reads CASSQDRGSYEQYF. The CDR3 nucleotides are TGCGCCAGCAGCCAAGACAGAGGGTCCTACGAGCAGTACTTC.

The V call is TRBV6-5, the J call TRBJ1-2; 9 bases map to TRBD1. CDR1 is MNHEY and CDR2 is SVGAGI in the germline V gene. Germline trimming cut 6 bases from V and 8 bases from J; bases unmatched to any gene: 7. The CDR3 totals 13 residues. CDR3 in amino acids: CASRPGGQGGYTF. The CDR3 DNA reads as TGTGCCAGCAGGCCAGGCGGACAGGGGGGCTACACCTTC.

This chain connects TRBV7-2 to TRBJ1-1; D possibly corresponds to TRBD1 (6 bases). V was clipped by 5 bases and J by 1 base, with 17 bases between them. The CDR3 runs 16 residues. Per the germline V gene, CDR1 is SGHTA and CDR2 is FQGNSA. This chain's CDR3 is CASSHQSGGRNTEAFF. CDR3 in DNA: TGTGCCAGCAGCCACCAATCGGGGGGGCGGAACACTGAAGCTTTCTTT.

The chain joins TRBV9 to TRBJ2-7; D remains unclear. The ends were cut back, 2 bases at V and 1 base at J, with 13 bases in the middle. This CDR3 contains 15 residues. CDR1 and CDR2 (germline): SGDLS, YYNGEE. CDR3 protein: CASSVGSSASYEQYF. The DNA for the CDR3 is TGTGCCAGCAGCGTCGGTTCCAGCGCTTCCTACGAGCAGTACTTC.

The chain is built from TRBV6-1 and TRBJ1-2; D may be TRBD1 (5 bases). Trimming cost V 1 base and J 2 bases, with 11 bases left between them. The germline CDR1 and CDR2 sequences are MNHNS and SASEGT. The CDR3 extends over 15 amino acids. The CDR3 here is CASSEVTGGNYGYTF. The CDR3 bases are TGTGCCAGCAGTGAAGTAACGGGGGGAAACTATGGCTACACCTTC.

The rearrangement links TRBV11-2 to TRBJ1-2; 9 bases agree with TRBD1. J was trimmed by 8 bases and V by 1 base; bases with no gene match: 8. Germline V gives CDR1 SGHAT, CDR2 FQNNGV. The CDR3 is 15 residues long. The CDR3 DNA reads as TGTGCCAGCAGCTTAGGACAGGGGGTAGTAGGAGGCTACACCTTC. Its protein product is CASSLGQGVVGGYTF.

The chain joins TRBV9 to TRBJ1-5; maybe TRBD1 (6 bases). V lost 4 bases and J lost 5, with 13 bases in between. There are 14 residues in the CDR3. Germline CDR1 SGDLS, CDR2 YYNGEE. The CDR3 nucleotides read TGTGCCAGCAGCCGCTTGGGGGCAGATCAGCCCCAGCATTTT. Residues: CASSRLGADQPQHF. The complete variable domain, with remaining parts taken from reference TRBV9 and TRBJ1-5, reads DSGVTQTPKHLITATGQRVTLRCSPRSGDLSVYWYQQSLDQGLQFLIQYYNGEERAKGNILERFSAQQFPDLHSELNLSSLELGDSALYFCASSRLGADQPQHFGDGTRLSIL.

The rearrangement joins TRBV27 to TRBJ2-7; 14 bases fit TRBD2. Germline V gene sequence: CDR1 MNHEY, CDR2 SMNVEV (reference sequence). V was pared by 4 bases and J by 5 bases, with 4 bases of the junction left unmatched. The CDR3 runs to 15 residues. The CDR3 bases are TGTGCCAGCAGTTCGGGACTAGCGGGAGCAAACGAGCAGTACTTC. It yields the protein CASSSGLAGANEQYF.

The chain couples TRBV28 to TRBJ2-7; 8 positions agree with TRBD1. V lost 8 bases to trimming and J lost 0 bases; unmatched junction nucleotides: 6. The CDR3 totals 14 residues. Germline lookup yields CDR1 MDHEN and CDR2 SYDVKM. CDR3 nucleotide sequence: TGTGCCAGCTCCGAAACAGGGGGCTCCTACGAGCAGTACTTC. Protein: CASSETGGSYEQYF.

V gene TRBV4-3 combines with J gene TRBJ2-7; D uncertain. Germline values: CDR1 LGHNA, CDR2 YSLEER. The CDR3 sequence is 16 residues long. Trimming took 0 bases from V and 2 from J, leaving 14 bases between them. The CDR3 region has the DNA TGCGCCAGCAGCCAAGATCCCCGGTCGGGTCCCTACGAGCAGTACTTC. Amino acids: CASSQDPRSGPYEQYF.

The CDR3, as DNA: TGTGCCATCAGCACAGGGGGCGCCCCGACAGATACGCAGTATTTT. This sequence encodes CAISTGGAPTDTQYF. The chain recombines TRBV10-3 with TRBJ2-3; 9 nucleotides align to TRBD1. The V segment lost 6 bases and the J segment 3 bases; nucleotides outside the gene matches: 7. The CDR3 has 15 amino acids. CDR1 ENHRY and CDR2 SYGVKD come from the germline V gene.

CDR3 DNA: TGTGCCAGCAGCCCTACAGGGATGGGCGGGTACGAGCAGTACTTC. It is translated as CASSPTGMGGYEQYF. The chain uses TRBV7-2 and TRBJ2-7; possibly TRBD1 for D (6 bases). The V gene's germline CDR1 is SGHTA and CDR2 FQGNSA. V shed 5 bases and J shed 4 bases, with 18 bases lying between them. This CDR3 is 15 amino acids long.

The chain joins TRBV7-9 to TRBJ1-1, with TRBD1 matching 10 bases. The CDR3 is 17 residues long. Unmatched junction bases numbered 7, after V lost 2 bases and J lost 1 base. Per germline, CDR1 SEHNR and CDR2 FQNEAQ (reference sequence). The CDR3 bases are TGTGCCAGCAGCTTAAGAAAGGACAGGGGGAAGAACACTGAAGCTTTCTTT. It yields the protein CASSLRKDRGKNTEAFF.

The rearrangement uses TRBV10-3 and TRBJ2-1; TRBD2 aligns across 14 bases. CDR1 is ENHRY and CDR2 is SYGVKD in the germline V gene. The CDR3 totals 15 residues. Trimming removed 6 bases from V and 8 bases from J; junction bases left unmatched: 6. CDR3 sequence (DNA): TGTGCCATCAGGGGACTAGCGGGAGTTTCTGATGAGCAGTTCTTC. It is translated as CAIRGLAGVSDEQFF.

This chain uses TRBV6-5 with TRBJ2-1; 14 nucleotides match TRBD2. Germline CDR1 is MNHEY and CDR2 is SVGAGI. V lost 7 bases and J lost 6; bases outside the gene matches: 5. This CDR3 spans 15 amino acids. The CDR3 DNA sequence: TGTGCCAGCATTTCCGGGACTAGCGGGAGCAATGAGCAGTTCTTC. Translated, it gives CASISGTSGSNEQFF.

The chain uses TRBV28 and TRBJ1-5, with unresolved D. V gave up 3 bases and J gave up 0 bases, with 18 bases separating them. The CDR3 covers 18 residues. Per germline, CDR1 MDHEN and CDR2 SYDVKM. The CDR3 loop is CASSFSAGNLASNQPQHF. The CDR3 bases are TGTGCCAGCAGTTTTTCGGCAGGTAACCTCGCTAGCAATCAGCCCCAGCATTTT. Based on the CDR3 plus reference TRBV28 and TRBJ1-5, the full variable domain is DVKVTQSSRYLVKRTGEKVFLECVQDMDHENMFWYRQDPGLGLRLIYFSYDVKMKEKGDIPEGYSVSREKKERFSLILESASTNQTSMYLCASSFSAGNLASNQPQHFGDGTRLSIL.